Shown below are 27 T cell receptor beta chains from a single sample sequenced in a study of regulatory T cells in long-lasting Graves disease. Time point indicated: persistent/refractory GD, antithyroid drugs over 5 years with positive TRAb. Generation of the TCR library employed RNA extracted from PBMCs. Construction of the TCR beta libraries employed iRepertoire HTBI primers in conjunction with Arm-PCR of CDR3 regions. MiXCR was run by TCRdb on the multiplex PCR reads, yielding one entry per CDR3 protein. The table shows 500,000 to 700,000 distinct CDR3 sequences, with 25% to 35% occurring only once. Specimen: peripheral blood mononuclear cells (PBMCs), collected when the disease was refractory, from a patient treated with antithyroid drugs. All receptors derive from a female donor with Graves disease.

This clonotype was detected only a few times. V gene TRBV2 combines with J gene TRBJ1-1, with a possible D match to TRBD1 (6 bases). The germline V gene encodes CDR1 SNHLY and CDR2 FYNNEI. The CDR3 spans 14 residues. Trimming shortened V by 7 bases and J by 4 bases, and 16 bases separated the two germline ends. CDR3 DNA: TGTGCCAGCAAAAAGGAAGGGGGAGGCACTGAAGCTTTCTTT. Protein sequence: CASKKEGGGTEAFF.

The rearrangement links TRBV2 to TRBJ2-7; 14 nucleotides align to TRBD2. The CDR3 is 17 residues long. J gave up 10 bases and V 6 bases, and 17 bases lay outside the gene matches. Germline V CDR1 and CDR2: SNHLY, FYNNEI. Here the CDR3 DNA reads TGTGCCAGCAGCGCACTCGGGACTAGCGGGAGTGGGTCGTCTCAGTACTTC. As protein: CASSALGTSGSGSSQYF.

This clonotype was seen a handful of times. The chain has TRBV6-1 and TRBJ2-7, with D unresolved. V was clipped by 4 bases and J by 1 base, with 17 bases between them. The germline V gene has CDR1 MNHNS and CDR2 SASEGT. CDR3 length: 16 residues. The CDR3: CASSGTGLALSYEQYF. CDR3 bases: TGTGCCAGCAGTGGTACGGGCCTTGCCTTATCCTACGAGCAGTACTTC.

This clonotype occurred many times. The V call is TRBV12-3 or TRBV12-4, the J call TRBJ1-5; tentative D call: TRBD1 (5 bases). V gave up 4 bases and J gave up 6 bases, with 13 bases separating them. The CDR3 loop spans 14 amino acids. CDR3 sequence (DNA): TGTGCCAGCAGTTGGCGGGGCTCGGGTCAGCCCCAGCATTTT. Its translation: CASSWRGSGQPQHF.

This clonotype appeared many times. The chain is built from TRBV29-1 and TRBJ2-5, with D unresolved. The germline gives CDR1 SQVTM, CDR2 ANQGSEA. Trimming cost V 4 bases and J 2 bases, with 8 bases left between them. This CDR3 comprises 12 residues. The CDR3 DNA reads TGCAGCGTTGGAGCAGGACAAGAGACCCAGTACTTC. Amino acid sequence: CSVGAGQETQYF.

This clonotype showed up just a few times. In DNA, the CDR3 is TGTGCCAGCGCCCGCCCCGCACGAGGGCCCTACGAGCAGTACTTC. It is translated as CASARPARGPYEQYF. J is TRBJ2-7 and V is TRBV6-1; TRBD2 is a possible D gene (5 bases). Per germline, CDR1 MNHNS and CDR2 SASEGT. The CDR3 covers 15 residues. V lost 8 bases, J lost 2 bases, and 19 bases lay in between.

This clonotype occurred many times. V usage is TRBV27 and J usage is TRBJ1-2, with D maybe TRBD1 (5 bases). CDR3 length: 14 residues. V lost 7 bases, J lost 6 bases, and 18 bases lay in between. Germline lookup yields CDR1 MNHEY and CDR2 SMNVEV (reference sequence). The CDR3 region has the DNA TGTGCCAGCAAGGTGGGCGGTAAGGGGCATGGCTACACCTTC. Translation: CASKVGGKGHGYTF.

The chain links TRBV20-1 to TRBJ2-5; D is uncertain. Trimming removed 5 bases at V and 5 bases at J, with 9 bases between. The germline CDR1 and CDR2 sequences are DFQATT and SNEGSKA (reference sequence). The CDR3 loop spans 11 amino acids. Here the CDR3 reads CSARALETQYF. CDR3 DNA: TGCAGTGCTCGGGCACTGGAGACCCAGTACTTC.

The CDR3 nucleotides are TGTGCCAGCATCCGGGACAGGGTAAACACCGGGGAGCTGTTTTTT. This translates into CASIRDRVNTGELFF. The V and J genes are TRBV6-2 or TRBV6-3 and TRBJ2-2; TRBD1 agrees at 9 bases. The CDR3 has 15 amino acids. After removal of 7 bases from V and 2 bases from J, the junction contained 5 bases not matched to a gene. The germline CDR1 and CDR2 sequences are MNHEY and SVGEGT.

This clonotype has ten or more counts. The CDR3 loop reads CASSAADRAVEKLFF. The DNA for the CDR3 is TGTGCCAGCAGTGCCGCGGACAGGGCGGTCGAAAAACTGTTTTTT. The rearrangement links TRBV6-1 to TRBJ1-4, with 8 bases that match TRBD1. This CDR3 is built from 15 residues. Trimming cost V 4 bases and J 8 bases; bases outside gene matches: 9. Germline CDR1 and CDR2: MNHNS and SASEGT.

J is TRBJ1-5 and V is TRBV5-8; no reliable D call. With 1 base removed from V and 6 bases from J, the gap between germline ends came to 8 bases. Germline loops: CDR1 SGHTS, CDR2 YDEGEE. CDR3 size: 13 residues. The CDR3, as DNA: TGTGCCAGCAGCTTGAGGTGGCCTCAGCCCCAGCATTTT. Its protein product is CASSLRWPQPQHF.

The table lists this clonotype with many counts. The V and J genes are TRBV12-3 or TRBV12-4 and TRBJ1-4; D remains unclear. The CDR3 totals 14 residues. The V and J ends lost 1 base and 4 bases respectively, with 7 bases between them. The CDR3 protein is CASSLVGLNEKLFF. The CDR3 DNA is TGTGCCAGCAGTTTAGTCGGCCTTAATGAAAAACTGTTTTTT.

This chain links TRBV29-1 with TRBJ1-5, with 8 bases lining up with TRBD1. The CDR3 runs 13 residues. V shed 6 bases, J shed 4 bases, and the junction held 5 bases outside the gene matches. Germline-derived CDR1 and CDR2 are SQVTM and ANQGSEA. CDR3: CSVRTGQNQPQHF. The CDR3 coding sequence is TGCAGCGTCAGGACAGGGCAGAATCAGCCCCAGCATTTT.

This sequence joins TRBV20-1 and TRBJ2-5, with TRBD2 identical over 7 bases. J gave up 0 bases and V 4 bases, and 8 bases lay outside the gene matches. Germline CDR1 is DFQATT and CDR2 is SNEGSKA (reference sequence). There are 15 residues in the CDR3. The chain's CDR3 is CSAIPPTSDQETQYF. DNA for the CDR3: TGCAGTGCTATCCCCCCCACTAGCGACCAAGAGACCCAGTACTTC.

J is TRBJ2-7 and V is TRBV29-1, with D possibly TRBD1 on 6 matching bases. V dropped 6 bases and J dropped 1 base, with 13 bases sitting between them. Germline V CDR1 and CDR2: SQVTM, ANQGSEA. CDR3 length: 13 residues. Here the CDR3 reads CSVLQGRSYEQYF. CDR3 DNA: TGCAGCGTCTTGCAGGGGCGATCCTACGAGCAGTACTTC.

A few counts support this clonotype. The chain links TRBV9 to TRBJ2-7; maybe TRBD1 (7 bases). Looked up from germline, CDR1 is SGDLS and CDR2 is YYNGEE. The V end was cut by 2 bases, the J end by 4 bases, with 13 bases between. This CDR3 comprises 14 residues. The CDR3 region is CASSVKAGGYEQYF. The CDR3 DNA reads as TGTGCCAGCAGCGTTAAAGCAGGGGGGTACGAGCAGTACTTC.

As to this clonotype: An end of the junction does not agree with germline; a read error may underlie this. This rearrangement joins TRBV3-1 to TRBJ1-1; the D is unclear. Germline loops: CDR1 LGHDT, CDR2 YNNKEL (reference sequence). The CDR3 is 13 residues long. CDR3: CASGQDWSREAFF. The CDR3 coding sequence is TGTGCCAGCGGCCAAGATTGGAGCAGAGAAGCTTTCTTT. Combining the CDR3 with reference TRBV3-1 and TRBJ1-1 gives the whole variable domain DTAVSQTPKYLVTQMGNDKSIKCEQNLGHDTMYWYKQDSKKFLKIMFSYNNKELIINETVPNRFSPKSPDKAHLNLHINSLELGDSAVYFCASGQDWSREAFFGQGTRLTVV.

The chain is built from TRBV19 and TRBJ1-2; 11 bases agree with TRBD1. J lost 7 bases, V lost 5 bases, and 6 bases had no gene match. Germline V lookup: CDR1 LNHDA, CDR2 SQIVND (reference sequence). The CDR3 has 14 amino acids. CDR3 loop: CASSPGQGAIGYTF. The CDR3 bases are TGTGCCAGTAGTCCCGGACAGGGGGCGATTGGCTACACCTTC.

This clonotype turned up a few times. The rearrangement links TRBV4-2 to TRBJ1-2; possible D gene TRBD1, 5 bases. Germline-derived CDR1 and CDR2 are LGHNA and YNFKEQ. V lost 0 bases and J 4 bases, leaving 9 bases between the germline ends. The CDR3 has 14 residues. CDR3 sequence: CASSQDRGAYGYTF. CDR3 DNA sequence: TGTGCCAGCAGCCAAGATAGGGGAGCCTATGGCTACACCTTC.

V and J are TRBV13 and TRBJ1-1, with D perhaps TRBD1 (6 bases). V shed 7 bases and J shed 2 bases, with 14 bases lying between them. Germline-derived CDR1 and CDR2 are PRHDT and FYEKMQ (reference sequence). The CDR3 runs to 14 residues. The CDR3 protein is CASNPSGANTEAFF. The CDR3 bases are TGTGCCAGCAACCCCTCGGGGGCTAACACTGAAGCTTTCTTT.

A few counts support this clonotype. The rearrangement links TRBV12-3 or TRBV12-4 to TRBJ2-5; TRBD1 aligns across 8 bases. With 5 bases clipped from V and 4 bases from J, the junction kept 6 bases outside the gene matches. CDR3 length: 14 residues. In nucleotides, the CDR3 is TGTGCCAGCAGTCCCGGGACAGGAACAGAGACCCAGTACTTC. Its translation: CASSPGTGTETQYF.

This clonotype was counted ten times or more. The chain is built from TRBV12-3 or TRBV12-4 and TRBJ1-1; D might be TRBD1 (5 bases). CDR3 length: 12 amino acids. V lost 9 bases and J lost 3, with 11 bases in between. In DNA, the CDR3 is TGTGCCAGTACCCGAGGGGACACTGAAGCTTTCTTT. This gives the protein CASTRGDTEAFF.

Only a few counts were recorded for this clonotype. This rearrangement joins TRBV25-1 to TRBJ1-2, with unresolved D. The CDR3 consists of 11 residues. The V end was cut by 4 bases, the J end by 5 bases, with 5 bases between. From germline, CDR1 is MGHDK and CDR2 SYGVNS. The CDR3 loop is CASSGLYGYTF. The CDR3 DNA follows: TGTGCCAGCAGTGGACTTTATGGCTACACCTTC.

This chain joins TRBV5-1 and TRBJ2-2; TRBD1 might be the D (5 bases). Germline assignment: CDR1 SGHRS and CDR2 YFSETQ. V lost 5 bases, J lost 7 bases, and 24 bases lay in between. There are 17 residues in the CDR3. CDR3 coding DNA: TGCGCCAGCAGTTTGATCCAGGGATCGTCGCGAGGCGGGGAGCTGTTTTTT. As protein: CASSLIQGSSRGGELFF.

This clonotype was counted between two and nine times. V gene TRBV29-1 combines with J gene TRBJ2-2, with D perhaps assigned TRBD1 or TRBD2 (5 bases each). V was trimmed by 7 bases and J by 5 bases, leaving 17 bases between them. The CDR3 consists of 14 residues. Germline V lookup: CDR1 SQVTM, CDR2 ANQGSEA. The CDR3: CSADGGGRTGELFF. The CDR3 coding sequence is TGCAGCGCCGATGGGGGTGGGCGGACCGGGGAGCTGTTTTTT.

This chain connects TRBV5-4 to TRBJ2-2; D perhaps matches TRBD2 (6 bases). CDR3 length equals 17 residues. Germline V gene sequence: CDR1 SGHNT, CDR2 YYREEE (reference sequence). V gave up 0 bases and J gave up 0 bases, with 12 bases separating them. CDR3 in amino acids: CASSLGLSGANTGELFF. CDR3 nucleotides: TGTGCCAGCAGCTTGGGGCTTAGCGGCGCGAACACCGGGGAGCTGTTTTTT.

This clonotype was detected only a few times. The chain has TRBV10-3 and TRBJ2-5, with D tentatively TRBD1 (6 bases). CDR3 length equals 13 residues. Germline values: CDR1 ENHRY, CDR2 SYGVKD. The germline V and J ends were trimmed by 6 bases and 2 bases, with 10 bases remaining between them. This chain's CDR3 is CAISYRAQETQYF. CDR3 DNA: TGTGCCATCAGCTACAGGGCTCAAGAGACCCAGTACTTC.